Given below is one T cell receptor (beta chain) in context. Participant age was roughly 18 to 95 years, and participants resided in roughly 24 US areas. Participant-reported clinical history was the basis for cohort assignment. The sample belongs to a study of blood T cell repertoires in COVID-19. Trimming stripped 9 bases from V and 0 bases from J, with 15 bases between. Germline V gene data show CDR1 as MDHEN and CDR2 as SYDVKM. The CDR3 spans 14 residues. Under the authors' procedure: The authors estimated nucleated cell counts from reference gene primer amplification. The data were produced by immunoSEQ multiplex PCR, yet TCRdb's version contains in-frame clones alone and is incomplete. Clonal size and the V and J genes are those of that table, whereas D and trimming came from the DNA. The data show roughly 230,000 clones, with roughly 90% seen just once and almost 4% held by the top ten.

Sequencing was done on a sample of PBMCs or T cells enriched from blood (not recorded which). The chain has TRBV28 and TRBJ2-7, with D possibly TRBD2 on 7 matching bases. The source is a woman between 25 and 40 years old with acute COVID-19. CDR3: CASARGGGSYEQYF. The CDR3, as DNA: TGTGCCAGTGCGCGGGGAGGGGGCTCCTACGAGCAGTACTTC. Drawing the rest from reference TRBV28 and TRBJ2-7, the complete variable domain is DVKVTQSSRYLVKRTGEKVFLECVQDMDHENMFWYRQDPGLGLRLIYFSYDVKMKEKGDIPEGYSVSREKKERFSLILESASTNQTSMYLCASARGGGSYEQYFGPGTRLTVT.